There are many counts of the clone carrying this T cell receptor beta chain. One entry per CDR3 protein results from TCRdb running MiXCR on the RT-PCR reads. This table holds hundreds of thousands of distinct CDR3 sequences, 12% to 15% found once. The CDR3 contains 14 residues. CDR1 LGHNA and CDR2 YSLEER come from the germline V gene. Unmatched junction bases numbered 3, after V lost 0 bases and J lost 6 bases. This sequence originates from a female donor in good health, serving as a healthy control. The sample was memory CD4+ T cells from blood. This chain joins TRBV4-3 and TRBJ1-2; 8 bases agree with TRBD1. The chain's CDR3 is CASSQDRGLDGYTF. Here the CDR3 DNA reads TGCGCCAGCAGCCAAGACAGGGGGCTGGATGGCTACACCTTC.